The 14 T cell receptor beta chains below come from one sample, sequenced in a study of Ad26.COV2.S vaccination and SARS-CoV-2 variants. Generated by immunoSEQ multiplex PCR, the TCRdb table keeps only in-frame clones and is missing some. This table holds around 240,000 clones, around 87% found once. Treatment described: around 19 received Ad26.COV2.S at low or high dose, single or two shots; about five received placebo; per-sample allocation not given. Day 63 following the first vaccine or placebo injection was when the samples were taken. The material was peripheral blood, obtained in a trial of Ad26.COV2.S vaccine versus placebo. The source is a person aged 18 to 59 who received the Ad26.COV2.S COVID-19 vaccine or a placebo.

V gene TRBV6-4 combines with J gene TRBJ2-6; D is perhaps TRBD2 (5 bases). The V gene lost 2 bases and the J gene lost 3 bases, with 8 bases spanning the gap. The CDR3 runs 15 residues. From germline, CDR1 is MRHNA and CDR2 SNTAGT. CDR3 residues: CASSDSRDGANVLTF. CDR3 in DNA: TGTGCCAGCAGTGACAGCCGGGATGGGGCCAACGTCCTGACTTTC.

The V gene is TRBV7-2, the J gene TRBJ1-2; TRBD1 might be the D (5 bases). The CDR3 is made up of 15 amino acids. V lost 7 bases and J 7 bases, leaving 22 bases between the germline ends. CDR1 and CDR2 (germline): SGHTA, FQGNSA. The CDR3: CASNEIRDPRRGYTF. The CDR3, as DNA: TGTGCCAGCAACGAAATCAGGGATCCCCGGCGTGGCTACACCTTC.

The chain employs TRBV9 and TRBJ2-5; D is unresolved. CDR1 is SGDLS, CDR2 YYNGEE, per germline. CDR3 size: 15 residues. V was cut by 2 bases and J by 0 bases, with 11 bases left in between. CDR3 in DNA: TGTGCCAGCAGCGTTAGGTCGGGCAACCAAGAGACCCAGTACTTC. Its protein is CASSVRSGNQETQYF.

This rearrangement joins TRBV2 to TRBJ1-5; 7 bases agree with TRBD1. CDR1 and CDR2 (germline): SNHLY, FYNNEI. V was pared by 6 bases and J by 7 bases, with 12 bases of the junction left unmatched. The CDR3 extends over 15 amino acids. CDR3 amino acids: CASSLTTGVGQPQHF. The CDR3 bases are TGTGCCAGCAGCCTAACCACAGGGGTCGGGCAGCCCCAGCATTTT.

V usage is TRBV7-9 and J usage is TRBJ1-2; D uncertain. Trimming removed 6 bases from V and 6 bases from J, with 20 bases in between. The CDR3 has 15 amino acids. The germline gives CDR1 SEHNR, CDR2 FQNEAQ (reference sequence). This chain's CDR3 is CASSLKSNTADGYTF. The DNA for the CDR3 is TGTGCCAGCAGTCTTAAAAGCAATACAGCGGATGGCTACACCTTC.

This clone was observed once. The V call is TRBV2, the J call TRBJ2-1; 8 bases agree with TRBD2. CDR1 and CDR2 (germline): SNHLY, FYNNEI. The CDR3 is 15 amino acids. The J segment lost 2 bases and the V segment lost 6 bases, leaving 6 bases of the junction unmatched. Here the CDR3 reads CASSGGGGPYNEQFF. CDR3 nucleotides: TGTGCCAGCAGCGGTGGCGGGGGGCCCTACAATGAGCAGTTCTTC.

The chain recombines TRBV19 with TRBJ2-3; 9 bases line up with TRBD1. The V segment lost 3 bases and the J segment 3 bases; nucleotides outside the gene matches: 7. Germline assignment: CDR1 LNHDA and CDR2 SQIVND (reference sequence). This CDR3 has 16 amino acids. CDR3: CASSMPDRGITDTQYF. CDR3 DNA sequence: TGTGCCAGTAGTATGCCGGACAGGGGCATAACAGATACGCAGTATTTT.

The gene calls are TRBV28 and TRBJ1-2; D ambiguous. The CDR3 spans 13 residues. Deletions cut 4 bases from V and 8 bases from J, with 14 bases between. Per the germline V gene, CDR1 is MDHEN and CDR2 is SYDVKM. CDR3 region: CASSSFSPEGYTF. DNA for the CDR3: TGTGCCAGCAGTTCTTTCTCCCCCGAGGGCTACACCTTC.

The table lists this clone with a few counts. The chain carries TRBV19 and TRBJ1-1; 7 positions agree with TRBD1. V lost 4 bases to trimming and J lost 8 bases; unmatched junction nucleotides: 1. This CDR3 region has 11 residues. Germline V lookup: CDR1 LNHDA, CDR2 SQIVND (reference sequence). CDR3 DNA: TGTGCCAGTAGTAAGACAGGGGAAGCTTTCTTT. Protein: CASSKTGEAFF.

The J gene is TRBJ2-3, the V gene TRBV28; D remains unclear. This CDR3 region has 12 residues. CDR1 MDHEN and CDR2 SYDVKM come from the germline V gene. Deletions cut 11 bases from V and 0 bases from J, with 9 bases between. The DNA of the CDR3 is TGTGCCGCCTCGGTAAGCACAGATACGCAGTATTTT. This sequence encodes CAASVSTDTQYF. Variable domain in full (rest from reference TRBV28 and TRBJ2-3): DVKVTQSSRYLVKRTGEKVFLECVQDMDHENMFWYRQDPGLGLRLIYFSYDVKMKEKGDIPEGYSVSREKKERFSLILESASTNQTSMYLCAASVSTDTQYFGPGTRLTVL.

The CDR3 DNA sequence: TGTGCCAGCAGTTCCCAAGGTGGCACCTTCTCCTACGAGCAGTACTTC. This gives the protein CASSSQGGTFSYEQYF. This chain uses TRBV6-5 with TRBJ2-7; D is uncertain. The CDR3 extends over 16 amino acids. Looked up from germline, CDR1 is MNHEY and CDR2 is SVGAGI. Trimming took off 4 bases at V and 0 bases at J, with 16 bases between the two ends.

This sequence joins TRBV28 and TRBJ2-7; D tentatively reads TRBD1 or TRBD2 (5 bases each). V lost 1 base and J 1 base, leaving 8 bases between the germline ends. The CDR3 loop spans 14 amino acids. Germline-derived CDR1 and CDR2 are MDHEN and SYDVKM. CDR3 nucleotide sequence: TGTGCCAGCAGTTTATCGGGGCAGTCCTACGAGCAGTACTTC. Its translation: CASSLSGQSYEQYF.

The gene calls are TRBV18 and TRBJ1-6, with a weak D call TRBD1 (5 bases). Germline V lookup: CDR1 KGHSH, CDR2 LQKENI. The CDR3 length is 15 residues. Trimming stripped 6 bases from V and 7 bases from J, with 16 bases between. CDR3 sequence reads: CASSWLGTENSPLHF. CDR3 nucleotides: TGTGCCAGCTCCTGGCTCGGGACGGAGAATTCACCCCTCCACTTT.

The V gene is TRBV30, the J gene TRBJ1-1, with D unclear. The germline V gene encodes CDR1 GTSNPN and CDR2 SVGIG (reference sequence). V was trimmed by 6 bases and J by 2 bases, leaving 13 bases between them. This CDR3 has 13 amino acids. The CDR3 reads CACSRGENTEAFF. The CDR3, as DNA: TGTGCCTGTTCCCGTGGGGAAAACACTGAAGCTTTCTTT.